This TCR beta chain was retrieved from a study of technical replicates of blood from several donors. Measured with immunoSEQ multiplex PCR; TCRdb has only the in-frame clones, and not every one. The repertoire holds 70,000 to 85,000 clones, with roughly nine tenths as singletons. In germline, CDR1 is LNHDA, CDR2 SQIVND (reference sequence). The ends were cut back, 7 bases at V and 0 bases at J, with 10 bases in the middle. This CDR3 is 14 amino acids long. The sample comprised T cells isolated from PBMCs. The chain couples TRBV19 to TRBJ1-3; D gene unclear. The receptor was derived from a human donor in good health. CDR3 DNA sequence: TGTGCCAGTAAAGAAACAGTCTCTGGAAACACCATATATTTT. Translating gives CASKETVSGNTIYF. The full variable domain, rest sourced from reference TRBV19 and TRBJ1-3, is DGGITQSPKYLFRKEGQNVTLSCEQNLNHDAMYWYRQDPGQGLRLIYYSQIVNDFQKGDIAEGYSVSREKKESFPLTVTSAQKNPTAFYLCASKETVSGNTIYFGEGSWLTVV.